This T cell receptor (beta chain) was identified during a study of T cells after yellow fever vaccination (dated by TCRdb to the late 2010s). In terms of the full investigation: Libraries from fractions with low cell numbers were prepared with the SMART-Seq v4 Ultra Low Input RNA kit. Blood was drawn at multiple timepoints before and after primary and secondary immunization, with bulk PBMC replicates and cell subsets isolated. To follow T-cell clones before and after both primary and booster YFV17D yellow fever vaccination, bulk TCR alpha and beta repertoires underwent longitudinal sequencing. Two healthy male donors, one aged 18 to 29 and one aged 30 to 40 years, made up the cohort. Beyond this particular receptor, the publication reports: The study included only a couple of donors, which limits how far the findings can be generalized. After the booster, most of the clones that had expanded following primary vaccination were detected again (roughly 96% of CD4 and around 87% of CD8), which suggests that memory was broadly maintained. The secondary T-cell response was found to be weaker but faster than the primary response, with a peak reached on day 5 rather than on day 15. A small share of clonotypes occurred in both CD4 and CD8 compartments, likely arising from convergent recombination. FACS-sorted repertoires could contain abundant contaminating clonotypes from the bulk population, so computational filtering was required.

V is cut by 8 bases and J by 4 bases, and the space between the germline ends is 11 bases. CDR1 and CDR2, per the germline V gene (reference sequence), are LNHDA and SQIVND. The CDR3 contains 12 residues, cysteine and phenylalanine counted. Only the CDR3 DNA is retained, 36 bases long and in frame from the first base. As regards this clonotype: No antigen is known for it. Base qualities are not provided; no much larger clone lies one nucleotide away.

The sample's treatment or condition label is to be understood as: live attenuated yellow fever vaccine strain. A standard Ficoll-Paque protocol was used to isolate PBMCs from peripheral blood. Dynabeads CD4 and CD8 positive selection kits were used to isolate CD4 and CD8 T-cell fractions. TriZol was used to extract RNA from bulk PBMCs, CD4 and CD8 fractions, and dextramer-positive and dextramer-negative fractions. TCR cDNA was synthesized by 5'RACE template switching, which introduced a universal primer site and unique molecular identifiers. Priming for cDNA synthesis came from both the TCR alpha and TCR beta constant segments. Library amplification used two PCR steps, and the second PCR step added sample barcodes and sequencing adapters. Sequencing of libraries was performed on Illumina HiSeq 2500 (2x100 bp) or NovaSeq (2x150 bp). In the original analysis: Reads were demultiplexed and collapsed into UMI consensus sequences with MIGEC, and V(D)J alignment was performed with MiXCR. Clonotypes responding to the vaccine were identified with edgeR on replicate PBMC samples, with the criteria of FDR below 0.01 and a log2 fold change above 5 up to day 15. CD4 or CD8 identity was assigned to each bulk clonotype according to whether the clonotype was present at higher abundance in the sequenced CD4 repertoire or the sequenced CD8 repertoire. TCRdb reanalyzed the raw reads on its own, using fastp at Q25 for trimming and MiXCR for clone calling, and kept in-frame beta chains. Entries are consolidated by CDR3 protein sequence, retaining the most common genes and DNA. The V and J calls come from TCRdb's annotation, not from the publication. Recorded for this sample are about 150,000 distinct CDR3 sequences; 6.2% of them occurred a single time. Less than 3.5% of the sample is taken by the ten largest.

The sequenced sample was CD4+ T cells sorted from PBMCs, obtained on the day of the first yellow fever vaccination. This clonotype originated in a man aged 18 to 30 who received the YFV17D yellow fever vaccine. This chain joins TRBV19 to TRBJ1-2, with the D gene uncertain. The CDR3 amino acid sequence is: CASGPRSYGYTF. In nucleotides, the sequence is TGTGCCAGTGGCCCAAGGAGCTATGGCTACACCTTC.